One sample yielded the 17 T cell receptor beta chains listed below, sequenced in a study of blood T cell repertoires in COVID-19. Using immunoSEQ multiplex PCR, the repertoire was profiled, and TCRdb retains in-frame clones only, with some absent. Altogether approximately 310,000 clones are present, approximately 89% being singletons, with the ten largest covering 7.8%. The sequenced sample was peripheral blood. These TCRs come from a woman aged 45-65 years who had recovered from COVID-19.

The chain uses TRBV9 and TRBJ1-1, with D uncertain. The V end was cut by 0 bases, the J end by 1 base, with 7 bases between. This CDR3 is 14 amino acids long. CDR1 SGDLS and CDR2 YYNGEE come from the germline V gene. CDR3 amino acids: CASSVGHENTEAFF. The CDR3 region has the DNA TGTGCCAGCAGCGTAGGGCACGAGAACACTGAAGCTTTCTTT.

This sequence joins TRBV10-3 and TRBJ1-1; 7 nucleotides match TRBD1. The V and J ends lost 2 bases and 8 bases, in that order; junction bases with no gene match: 5. There are 13 residues in the CDR3. Germline V gene sequence: CDR1 ENHRY, CDR2 SYGVKD. CDR3 DNA sequence: TGTGCCATCAGTGAGCGATGGGACAGCGAAGCTTTCTTT. Its protein product is CAISERWDSEAFF.

This rearrangement joins TRBV6-5 to TRBJ2-5, with 12 bases aligning to TRBD1. CDR1 and CDR2 from the germline V gene are MNHEY and SVGAGI. With V trimmed by 5 bases and J by 5 bases, 6 bases remained unmatched. This CDR3 is 15 amino acids long. The CDR3 protein is CASSRGTGGGETQYF. DNA for the CDR3: TGTGCCAGCAGTCGCGGGACAGGGGGCGGGGAGACCCAGTACTTC.

The chain employs TRBV10-3 and TRBJ1-3, with 8 bases that match TRBD1. The CDR3 runs to 13 residues. V was clipped by 11 bases and J by 6 bases; unmatched bases: 9. Germline CDR1 ENHRY, CDR2 SYGVKD. The CDR3 region is CAVHGQGENTIYF. The CDR3 DNA follows: TGTGCCGTACATGGACAGGGCGAAAACACCATATATTTT.

The V and J genes are TRBV20-1 and TRBJ1-2, with D uncertain. With 2 bases removed from V and 3 bases from J, the gap between germline ends came to 4 bases. The CDR3 is 11 residues long. Germline V gene sequence: CDR1 DFQATT, CDR2 SNEGSKA (reference sequence). The CDR3 DNA reads as TGCAGTGCTAGACTCGACTATGGCTACACCTTC. Translation gives CSARLDYGYTF.

The rearrangement joins TRBV6-5 to TRBJ1-2, with a tentative D call TRBD1 (6 bases). Germline loops: CDR1 MNHEY, CDR2 SVGAGI. CDR3 length: 12 residues. Trimming cost V 8 bases and J 0 bases, with 7 bases left between them. CDR3 DNA: TGTGCCAGCTACAGGGCTAACTATGGCTACACCTTC. Protein product: CASYRANYGYTF.

V is TRBV11-2 and J is TRBJ2-1; D might be TRBD2 (5 bases). V was pared by 4 bases and J by 6 bases, with 13 bases between. Looked up from germline, CDR1 is SGHAT and CDR2 is FQNNGV. The CDR3 has 14 residues. DNA of the CDR3: TGTGCCAGCAGCTCCGGACTCGCCTCCAATGAGCAGTTCTTC. This gives the protein CASSSGLASNEQFF. Full variable domain (rest looked up from reference TRBV11-2 and TRBJ2-1): EAGVAQSPRYKIIEKRQSVAFWCNPISGHATLYWYQQILGQGPKLLIQFQNNGVVDDSQLPKDRFSAERLKGVDSTLKIQPAKLEDSAVYLCASSSGLASNEQFFGPGTRLTVL.

The J gene is TRBJ2-7, the V gene TRBV29-1, with TRBD1 identical over 8 bases. The V segment lost 5 bases and the J segment 6 bases; nucleotides outside the gene matches: 12. The CDR3 runs 14 residues. Germline V CDR1 and CDR2: SQVTM, ANQGSEA. CDR3 residues: CSVRMDRVPGEQYF. The CDR3 bases are TGCAGCGTTCGTATGGACAGGGTTCCAGGCGAGCAGTACTTC.

The chain couples TRBV10-3 to TRBJ1-4, with D possibly matching TRBD1 (5 bases). CDR3 length equals 15 residues. In germline, CDR1 is ENHRY, CDR2 SYGVKD. Trimming shortened V by 3 bases and J by 3 bases, and 11 bases separated the two germline ends. The CDR3 bases are TGTGCCATCAGTGACCCGGGAGGGGCTAATGAAAAACTGTTTTTT. The encoded protein is CAISDPGGANEKLFF.

This sequence joins TRBV2 and TRBJ2-5, with TRBD1 identical over 8 bases. J gave up 4 bases and V 8 bases, and 15 bases lay outside the gene matches. The CDR3 is made up of 16 amino acids. Germline V lookup: CDR1 SNHLY, CDR2 FYNNEI. CDR3 in amino acids: CASARKRGRGLETQYF. The CDR3 DNA follows: TGTGCCAGCGCCCGAAAGCGTGGCAGGGGGCTAGAGACCCAGTACTTC.

The genes are TRBV27 and TRBJ2-7, with 10 bases aligning to TRBD1. Germline loops: CDR1 MNHEY, CDR2 SMNVEV (reference sequence). The CDR3 spans 15 residues. Germline trimming cut 1 base from V and 5 bases from J; bases unmatched to any gene: 5. The CDR3 region is CASSLLGQGFDEQYF. The CDR3 coding sequence is TGTGCCAGCAGTTTATTGGGACAGGGGTTTGACGAGCAGTACTTC.

The genes are TRBV24-1 and TRBJ1-4; 8 bases agree with TRBD1. V lost 1 base and J lost 4; bases outside the gene matches: 1. Germline CDR1 and CDR2: KGHDR and SFDVKD. The CDR3 totals 15 residues. In DNA, the CDR3 is TGTGCCACCAGTGATTTACAGGGGGGTAATGAAAAACTGTTTTTT. Its translation is CATSDLQGGNEKLFF.

This rearrangement joins TRBV29-1 to TRBJ2-7; D remains ambiguous. The V and J ends lost 4 bases and 6 bases respectively, with 13 bases between them. The CDR3 totals 12 residues. Germline V gene data show CDR1 as SQVTM and CDR2 as ANQGSEA. The DNA of the CDR3 is TGCAGCGTTGGAGTCAGGCTTGGCGAGCAGTACTTC. This gives the protein CSVGVRLGEQYF.

The J gene is TRBJ2-1, the V gene TRBV19; 11 nucleotides agree with TRBD2. This CDR3 spans 13 amino acids. Trimming at V came to 6 bases and at J to 8 bases, leaving 3 bases not matched to a gene. The V gene's germline CDR1 is LNHDA and CDR2 SQIVND (reference sequence). CDR3 loop: CASRSSGGHEQFF. The CDR3 DNA reads TGTGCCAGTAGGTCTAGCGGGGGGCATGAGCAGTTCTTC.

This chain uses TRBV11-2 with TRBJ1-1; perhaps TRBD1 as D (5 bases). This CDR3 spans 14 amino acids. Per germline, CDR1 SGHAT and CDR2 FQNNGV. Trimming pared 3 bases from V and 13 bases from J, leaving 21 bases between. The CDR3 sequence: CASSFSLPVAGGFF. The CDR3 nucleotides read TGTGCCAGCAGCTTCTCCCTCCCGGTGGCGGGGGGTTTCTTT.

This rearrangement joins TRBV6-5 to TRBJ1-4; D remains unclear. Trimming took 0 bases from V and 7 from J, leaving 6 bases between them. The CDR3 is 13 residues long. Per the germline V gene, CDR1 is MNHEY and CDR2 is SVGAGI. CDR3 nucleotides: TGTGCCAGCAGTTACTCGAGGTTTGAAAAACTGTTTTTT. Its protein product is CASSYSRFEKLFF.

The rearrangement links TRBV19 to TRBJ2-2; 10 bases map to TRBD2. This CDR3 region has 15 residues. V trimming: 4 bases; J trimming: 4 bases; junction bases outside the gene matches: 3. Germline CDR1 reads LNHDA; CDR2 reads SQIVND (reference sequence). CDR3 protein: CASSTLAGGTGELFF. Here the CDR3 DNA reads TGTGCCAGTAGTACCTTAGCGGGGGGCACCGGGGAGCTGTTTTTT.